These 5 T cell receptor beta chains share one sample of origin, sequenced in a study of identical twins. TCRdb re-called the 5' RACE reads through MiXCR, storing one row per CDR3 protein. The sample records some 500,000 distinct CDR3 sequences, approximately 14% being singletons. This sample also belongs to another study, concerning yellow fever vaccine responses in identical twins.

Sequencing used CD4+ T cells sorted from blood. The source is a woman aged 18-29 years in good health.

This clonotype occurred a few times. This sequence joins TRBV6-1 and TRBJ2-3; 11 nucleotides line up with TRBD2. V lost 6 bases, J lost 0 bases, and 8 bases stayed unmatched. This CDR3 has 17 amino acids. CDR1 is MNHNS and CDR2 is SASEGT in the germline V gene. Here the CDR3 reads CASSPRLAGSSTDTQYF. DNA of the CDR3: TGTGCCAGCAGCCCGCGACTAGCGGGGAGTAGCACAGATACGCAGTATTTT.

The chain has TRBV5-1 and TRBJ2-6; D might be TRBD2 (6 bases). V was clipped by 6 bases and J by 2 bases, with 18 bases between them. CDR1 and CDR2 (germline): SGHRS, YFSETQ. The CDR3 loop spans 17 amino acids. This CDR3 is CASTPRGQSTGANVLTF. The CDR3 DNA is TGCGCCAGCACCCCGCGGGGCCAAAGTACTGGGGCCAACGTCCTGACTTTC.

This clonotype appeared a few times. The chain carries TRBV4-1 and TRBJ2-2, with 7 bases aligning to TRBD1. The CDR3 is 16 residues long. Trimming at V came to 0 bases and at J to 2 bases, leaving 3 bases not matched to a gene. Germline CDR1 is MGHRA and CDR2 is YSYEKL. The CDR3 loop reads CASSQERDSNTGELFF. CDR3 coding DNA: TGCGCCAGCAGCCAAGAAAGGGACAGCAACACCGGGGAGCTGTTTTTT.

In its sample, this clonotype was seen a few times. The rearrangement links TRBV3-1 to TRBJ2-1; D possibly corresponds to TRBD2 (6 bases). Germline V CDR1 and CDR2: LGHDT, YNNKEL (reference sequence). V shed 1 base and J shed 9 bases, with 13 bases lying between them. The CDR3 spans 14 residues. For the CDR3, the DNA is TGTGCCAGCAGCCAAGCTTCCGGGACTCTTGAGCAGTTCTTC. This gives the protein CASSQASGTLEQFF.

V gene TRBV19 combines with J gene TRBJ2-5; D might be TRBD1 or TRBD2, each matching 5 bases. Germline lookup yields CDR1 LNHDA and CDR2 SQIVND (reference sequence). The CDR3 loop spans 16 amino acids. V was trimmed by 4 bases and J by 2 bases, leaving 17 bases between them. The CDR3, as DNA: TGTGCCAGTAGTAGTCGGGGCCACCAAATTCAAGAGACCCAGTACTTC. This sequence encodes CASSSRGHQIQETQYF.